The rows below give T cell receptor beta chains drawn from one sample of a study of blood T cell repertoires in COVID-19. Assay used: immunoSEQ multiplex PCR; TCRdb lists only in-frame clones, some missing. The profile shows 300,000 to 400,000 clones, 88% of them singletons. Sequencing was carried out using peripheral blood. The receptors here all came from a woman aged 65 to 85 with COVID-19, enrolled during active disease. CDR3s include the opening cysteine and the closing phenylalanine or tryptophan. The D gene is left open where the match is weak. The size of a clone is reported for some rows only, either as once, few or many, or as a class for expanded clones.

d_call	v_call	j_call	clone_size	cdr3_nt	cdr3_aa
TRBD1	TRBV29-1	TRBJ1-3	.	TGCAGCGCGTTAACAGGGGCTGGAAACACCATATATTTT	CSALTGAGNTIYF
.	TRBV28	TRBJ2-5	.	TGTGCCAGCAGTGAGGAGACCCAGTACTTC	CASSEETQYF
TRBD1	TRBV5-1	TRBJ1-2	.	TGCGCCAGCAGCGCGGGACAGGGAAAGGGCTACACCTTC	CASSAGQGKGYTF
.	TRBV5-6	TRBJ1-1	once	TGTGCCAGCAGCTTGGTAGAGGGAAGTGAAGCTTTCTTT	CASSLVEGSEAFF
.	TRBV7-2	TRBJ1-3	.	TGTGCCAGCAGCTTAATCGACAGCTCTGGAAACACCATATATTTT	CASSLIDSSGNTIYF
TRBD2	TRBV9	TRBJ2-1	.	TGTGCCAGCAGCCCAACTAGCGGCTCCTACAATGAGCAGTTCTTC	CASSPTSGSYNEQFF
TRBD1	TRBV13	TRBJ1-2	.	TGTGCCAGCAGCTACCTGACAGGGCATGGCTACACCTTC	CASSYLTGHGYTF
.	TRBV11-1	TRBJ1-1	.	TGTGCCAGCAGCTTAGTACAGGGAAACACTGAAGCTTTCTTT	CASSLVQGNTEAFF
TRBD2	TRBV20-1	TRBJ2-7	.	TGCAGTGCTAGTGCTAGCGGGGCTTACGAGCAGTACTTC	CSASASGAYEQYF
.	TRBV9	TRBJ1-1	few	TGTGCCAGCTGGGGGGTAACTGAAGCTTTCTTT	CASWGVTEAFF
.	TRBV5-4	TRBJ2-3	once	TGTGCCAGCAGCTTGTATGAGGCAGATACGCAGTATTTT	CASSLYEADTQYF
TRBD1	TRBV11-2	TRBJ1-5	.	TGTGCCAGCAGTGGACAGGGGAATACGCCCCAGCATTTT	CASSGQGNTPQHF
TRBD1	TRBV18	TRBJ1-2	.	TGTGCCAGCTCACCAGAGTTCGGGACAGCGATTTATGGCTACACCTTC	CASSPEFGTAIYGYTF